What follows are 3 T cell receptor beta chains derived from one specimen sequenced in a study of neurological immune-mediated disorders. Documented time point: longitudinal time-point 1 (baseline). TCRdb redid the calling of the 5' RACE reads with MiXCR, one entry per CDR3 protein. The sample includes about 49,000 distinct CDR3 sequences, 9% to 10% of them seen just once. The sample comprised PBMCs. These receptors originate from a woman in her 40s in good health.

There are many counts of this clonotype. The chain uses TRBV5-1 and TRBJ2-5, with TRBD1 matching 8 bases. The V gene's germline CDR1 is SGHRS and CDR2 YFSETQ. This CDR3 is built from 19 residues. Unmatched junction bases numbered 22, after V lost 2 bases and J lost 7 bases. In nucleotides, the CDR3 is TGCGCCAGCAGCTTCGACCTCAGGACAGGGTCATCTGAGGGGGGGACCCAGTACTTC. Protein: CASSFDLRTGSSEGGTQYF.

This clonotype was detected ten times or more. This chain links TRBV5-1 with TRBJ1-1; 8 positions agree with TRBD1. The CDR3 runs to 15 residues. The ends lost 1 base at V and 4 bases at J; junction bases unmatched: 6. Germline CDR1 reads SGHRS; CDR2 reads YFSETQ. CDR3 protein: CASSLQGTGSTEAFF. The CDR3 DNA reads TGCGCCAGCAGCTTGCAAGGGACAGGAAGCACTGAAGCTTTCTTT.

This clonotype was seen ten or more times. V usage is TRBV7-9 and J usage is TRBJ1-1; tentative D call: TRBD1 (5 bases). V gave up 3 bases and J gave up 1 base, with 9 bases separating them. Germline-derived CDR1 and CDR2 are SEHNR and FQNEAQ (reference sequence). The CDR3 consists of 14 residues. This CDR3 reads CASSFKGSNTEAFF. The CDR3 nucleotides are TGTGCCAGCAGCTTTAAGGGGTCGAACACTGAAGCTTTCTTT.